This note documents a single T cell receptor (beta chain) sequence. Its antigen has not been determined. No base quality values were provided; no much bigger clone lies one nucleotide off. Library prep was done by the immunoSEQ multiplex PCR assay. TCRdb holds this immuneACCESS table with in-frame rearrangements only. Some clones are missing; in checked studies, unresolved V genes explain under half, and the rest has no known cause. This sample holds around 80,000 clones; around 87% were observed only once. Jointly, the top ten make up 20% of the sample. The CDR1 and CDR2 encoded by the germline V gene (reference sequence) are SGHNT and YYREEE. Including cysteine and phenylalanine, the CDR3 has 16 amino acids. This entry keeps only the CDR3 DNA: 48 bases, framed from base 1. Trimmed from V: 2 bases; trimmed from J: 4 bases; junction bases lacking a gene match: 6. The record originates from a study of control samples from healthy donors and cancer patients (dated by TCRdb to 2020 to 2021).

This receptor was identified in a man in his forties or fifties in good health. The chain joins TRBV5-4 to TRBJ2-3, and TRBD2 matches 11 of the central bases. Sample: blood. The bases are TGTGCCAGCAGCTTACCGGGACTAGCGGTTTCAGATACGCAGTATTTT. Its protein is CASSLPGLAVSDTQYF.